Listed below are T cell receptor beta chains from one sample, sequenced in a study of beta chain features in type 1 diabetes. Libraries were prepared by immunoSEQ multiplex PCR; TCRdb keeps only in-frame clonotypes and omits some of them. The repertoire includes a few hundred thousand clones, 9.5% to 10% of them detected once, and 0.55% to 0.75% sits in the top ten. Sequenced input: central memory CD4+ T cells from blood. These receptors were collected from a man in his thirties or forties with type 1 diabetes. The CDR3 runs from the conserved cysteine through the conserved F or W. Fields, in order: D gene, V gene, clone size, J gene, CDR3 DNA, CDR3 protein. A D gene is named only where the DNA matches it firmly. The listing skips clone size in some rows; elsewhere it reads once, few, many or a size class.

D: .; V: TRBV11-1; size: few; J: TRBJ1-6; DNA: TGTGCCAGCAGCTCTGGACTAGGAGGGAGCTCCTATAATTCACCCCTCCACTTT; CDR3: CASSSGLGGSSYNSPLHF
D: .; V: TRBV19; size: many; J: TRBJ1-5; DNA: TGTGCCAGTAGTACGCAGAGGGAACAGCCCCAGCATTTT; CDR3: CASSTQREQPQHF
D: TRBD1; V: TRBV28; size: few; J: TRBJ2-2; DNA: TGTGCCAGCAGTTTGCGGCCGGGACAGGGTGGGACCGGGGAGCTGTTTTTT; CDR3: CASSLRPGQGGTGELFF
D: TRBD2; V: TRBV11-2; size: many; J: TRBJ2-1; DNA: TGTGCCAGCAGCCCGCGACTAGCGGGGATCTACAATGAGCAGTTCTTC; CDR3: CASSPRLAGIYNEQFF
D: .; V: TRBV7-3; size: many; J: TRBJ2-3; DNA: TGTGCCAGCAGCTCAAGGCCGAGCACAGATACGCAGTATTTT; CDR3: CASSSRPSTDTQYF
D: .; V: TRBV29-1; size: many; J: TRBJ2-7; DNA: TGCAGCGTGGGGACGACTCTATACGAGCAGTACTTC; CDR3: CSVGTTLYEQYF
D: TRBD2; V: TRBV9; size: .; J: TRBJ2-5; DNA: TGTGCCAGCAGCGGGGGAGGGATTGAAGAGACCCAGTACTTC; CDR3: CASSGGGIEETQYF
D: TRBD2; V: TRBV18; size: many; J: TRBJ2-5; DNA: TGTGCCAGCTCCCTAGCGGCCTCCCAAGAGACCCAGTACTTC; CDR3: CASSLAASQETQYF
D: TRBD1; V: TRBV29-1; size: .; J: TRBJ1-4; DNA: TGCAGCGTGATAAGACAGGGGAGTGAAAAACTGTTTTTT; CDR3: CSVIRQGSEKLFF
D: .; V: TRBV4-2; size: few; J: TRBJ2-7; DNA: TGTGCCAGCAGCCAAGATCACGAAGCCGAGCAGTACTTC; CDR3: CASSQDHEAEQYF
D: .; V: TRBV29-1; size: .; J: TRBJ2-7; DNA: TGCAGCGTTGTATTGGGGTTCGGGACTTCCGAGCAGTACTTC; CDR3: CSVVLGFGTSEQYF
D: TRBD2; V: TRBV6-6; size: few; J: TRBJ2-1; DNA: TGTGCCAGCAGTCCTAGCGGGATCGTATACAATGAGCAGTTCTTC; CDR3: CASSPSGIVYNEQFF
D: .; V: TRBV4-1; size: .; J: TRBJ1-2; DNA: TGCGCCAGCAGCCAAGAGTCACAGGCTCCTTGGGGCTACACCTTC; CDR3: CASSQESQAPWGYTF
D: .; V: TRBV28; size: many; J: TRBJ2-7; DNA: TGTGCCAGCAGCCCCCGGCTACGGCGTCATTACGAGCAGTACTTC; CDR3: CASSPRLRRHYEQYF
D: .; V: TRBV5-4; size: many; J: TRBJ2-5; DNA: TGTGCCAGCAGCTTGACAGGGTTTAAAGAGACCCAGTACTTC; CDR3: CASSLTGFKETQYF
D: .; V: TRBV19; size: few; J: TRBJ1-3; DNA: TGTGCCAGTGGAGAGCCTTTTGCCGGCTCTGGAAACACCATATATTTT; CDR3: CASGEPFAGSGNTIYF
D: .; V: TRBV15; size: few; J: TRBJ1-4; DNA: TGTGCCACCAGCAGAGATCGACAGACGAATGAAAAACTGTTTTTT; CDR3: CATSRDRQTNEKLFF
D: .; V: TRBV5-6; size: .; J: TRBJ2-7; DNA: TGTGCCAGCAGCCGGCCCGGCTACGAGCAGTACTTC; CDR3: CASSRPGYEQYF
D: .; V: TRBV7-3; size: .; J: TRBJ1-2; DNA: TGTGCCAGCAGCTTAGCTGGATCCGACGGTGGCTACACCTTC; CDR3: CASSLAGSDGGYTF
D: TRBD1; V: TRBV6-6; size: once; J: TRBJ1-1; DNA: TGTGCCAGCAGTGGGCCGTCGGGACAGATGAACACTGAAGCTTTCTTT; CDR3: CASSGPSGQMNTEAFF
D: TRBD1; V: TRBV7-2; size: few; J: TRBJ2-7; DNA: TGTGCCAGCACCTTTGACAGGGGCAACGAGCAGTACTTC; CDR3: CASTFDRGNEQYF
D: .; V: TRBV7-2; size: .; J: TRBJ2-3; DNA: TGTGCCAGCAGCTTAGATCAAGGGTACACAGATACGCAGTATTTT; CDR3: CASSLDQGYTDTQYF
D: .; V: TRBV10-3; size: few; J: TRBJ1-5; DNA: TGTGCCATCAGTGGCGATGGAGGGAAACAGCCCCAGCATTTT; CDR3: CAISGDGGKQPQHF
D: .; V: TRBV5-4; size: few; J: TRBJ1-1; DNA: TGTGCCAGCAGCTTGAACGGCGGGGTTAAGGCTGAAGCTTTCTTT; CDR3: CASSLNGGVKAEAFF
D: TRBD2; V: TRBV11-2; size: many; J: TRBJ2-7; DNA: TGTGCCAGCAGCCTTCTAGCGGGAGAGGCCAGGGACGAGCAGTACTTC; CDR3: CASSLLAGEARDEQYF
D: TRBD2; V: TRBV6-1; size: .; J: TRBJ2-1; DNA: TGTGCCAGCAATACTCCTAGCGGGAGCAGGAATGAGCAGTTCTTC; CDR3: CASNTPSGSRNEQFF
D: .; V: TRBV9; size: .; J: TRBJ2-7; DNA: TGTGCCAGCAGCGCGGGCAGGGGCACTCCAGAGGACGAGCAGTACTTC; CDR3: CASSAGRGTPEDEQYF
D: TRBD2; V: TRBV10-3; size: few; J: TRBJ2-2; DNA: TGTGCCATCAGGGTAGCGGGAGTGGACACCGGGGAGCTGTTTTTT; CDR3: CAIRVAGVDTGELFF
D: .; V: TRBV6-5; size: few; J: TRBJ1-2; DNA: TGTGCCAGCAGTTCCCAGGGCTATGGCTACACCTTC; CDR3: CASSSQGYGYTF
D: TRBD1; V: TRBV7-9; size: .; J: TRBJ1-2; DNA: TGTGCCAGCAGCTTAGGACAGGGGAGTCATGGCTACACCTTC; CDR3: CASSLGQGSHGYTF
D: .; V: TRBV6-6; size: .; J: TRBJ2-2; DNA: TGTGCCAGCAGTTACCGGGGGAACACCGGGGAGCTGTTTTTT; CDR3: CASSYRGNTGELFF
D: .; V: TRBV29-1; size: few; J: TRBJ2-5; DNA: TGCAGCGCATCACAGAGTTCGCAAGAGACCCAGTACTTC; CDR3: CSASQSSQETQYF
D: .; V: TRBV11-1; size: many; J: TRBJ2-3; DNA: TGTGCCAGCAGCTTGGCCTTCACAGGCACAGATACGCAGTATTTT; CDR3: CASSLAFTGTDTQYF
D: .; V: TRBV13; size: few; J: TRBJ2-3; DNA: TGTGCCAGCAGTGACTGGTACCAGGAGAATACGCAGTATTTT; CDR3: CASSDWYQENTQYF
D: .; V: TRBV5-4; size: few; J: TRBJ1-1; DNA: TGTGCCAGCAGGGCGACAGGTCCGGGGACTGAAGCTTTCTTT; CDR3: CASRATGPGTEAFF
D: .; V: TRBV18; size: few; J: TRBJ2-3; DNA: TGTGCCAGCTCAACTCCTGCAGATACGCAGTATTTT; CDR3: CASSTPADTQYF
D: .; V: TRBV27; size: many; J: TRBJ1-3; DNA: TGTGCCAGCAGTCCTCACAGCGTCTCTGGAAACACCATATATTTT; CDR3: CASSPHSVSGNTIYF
D: .; V: TRBV7-2; size: .; J: TRBJ2-5; DNA: TGTGCCAGCAGCTTAGAGCGTTGGGAGACCCAGTACTTC; CDR3: CASSLERWETQYF
D: .; V: TRBV27; size: .; J: TRBJ2-5; DNA: TGTGCCAGCAGAACAGGCCAAGAGACCCAGTACTTC; CDR3: CASRTGQETQYF
D: TRBD2; V: TRBV28; size: .; J: TRBJ2-1; DNA: TGTGCCAGCAGCGTAGCGGGGGGCTACAATGAGCAGTTCTTC; CDR3: CASSVAGGYNEQFF
D: TRBD1; V: TRBV5-8; size: many; J: TRBJ1-1; DNA: TGTGCCAGCAGCCAACTGACAGGGATGAACACTGAAGCTTTCTTT; CDR3: CASSQLTGMNTEAFF
D: .; V: TRBV6-1; size: few; J: TRBJ1-2; DNA: TGTGCCAGCAGCCCCGACAACTATGGCTACACCTTC; CDR3: CASSPDNYGYTF
D: .; V: TRBV5-1; size: .; J: TRBJ2-1; DNA: TGCGCCAGCAGCTTGGAGTTTAGTCCCTACAATGAGCAGTTCTTC; CDR3: CASSLEFSPYNEQFF